These 25 T cell receptor beta chains came from one sample sequenced in a study of shared clonotypes between healthy human individuals. Assay used: immunoSEQ multiplex PCR; TCRdb lists only in-frame clones, some missing. This sample carries over a million clones, about 76% of them seen once, and the ten largest clones take 1.4%. Sequencing used memory CD4+ T cells sorted from blood. The subset was: CD45RA-negative fraction. The receptors stem from a young man in good health.

The rearrangement joins TRBV10-2 to TRBJ1-2; D remains ambiguous. The CDR3 runs to 12 residues. Trimming cost V 3 bases and J 7 bases, with 9 bases left between them. Germline V gene lookup returns CDR1 WSHSY and CDR2 SAAADI. CDR3 coding DNA: TGCGCCAGCAGTGATGGGATAAGTGGCTACACCTTC. This gives the protein CASSDGISGYTF.

This rearrangement joins TRBV19 to TRBJ2-7; D is perhaps TRBD1 or TRBD2 (6 bases each). CDR3 length: 15 amino acids. Trimming took off 1 base at V and 7 bases at J, with 17 bases between the two ends. Germline V gene data show CDR1 as LNHDA and CDR2 as SQIVND (reference sequence). Written as DNA, the CDR3 is TGTGCCAGTAGTATAGGTTTGGGGGGCGCGGGGGAGCAGTACTTC. The encoded protein is CASSIGLGGAGEQYF.

This clone was seen a single time. Other DNA sequences in this sample translate to the same CDR3. This chain links TRBV7-2 with TRBJ1-2, with D possibly being TRBD1 (5 bases). Trimming left V 3 bases short and J 2 bases short, with 7 bases between. The germline CDR1 and CDR2 sequences are SGHTA and FQGNSA. The CDR3 totals 13 residues. The CDR3 DNA sequence: TGTGCCAGCAGCTTCGGGGCGAACTATGGCTACACCTTC. Its protein product is CASSFGANYGYTF.

This chain links TRBV10-3 with TRBJ2-3; D is uncertain. V lost 0 bases to trimming and J lost 0 bases, with 4 bases between them. This CDR3 has 14 residues. Germline CDR1 reads ENHRY; CDR2 reads SYGVKD. For the CDR3, the DNA is TGTGCCATCAGTGAGTCTACAAGCACAGATACGCAGTATTTT. Encoded protein: CAISESTSTDTQYF.

This clone was seen a few times. In nucleotides, the CDR3 is TGCGCCAGCAGCCCTGGACAGGGCGGTGGCTCCTACAATGAGCAGTTCTTC. This encodes CASSPGQGGGSYNEQFF. The chain links TRBV4-3 to TRBJ2-1, with TRBD1 matching 8 bases. Germline values: CDR1 LGHNA, CDR2 YSLEER. The CDR3 extends over 17 amino acids. The V and J ends lost 4 bases and 0 bases, in that order; junction bases with no gene match: 8.

This chain connects TRBV6-1 to TRBJ1-5, with a tentative D call TRBD1 (6 bases). The CDR3 covers 12 residues. V lost 10 bases, J lost 4 bases, and 11 bases lay in between. Germline lookup yields CDR1 MNHNS and CDR2 SASEGT. The CDR3 here is CATDSINQPQHF. Written as DNA, the CDR3 is TGTGCCACGGACAGTATTAATCAGCCCCAGCATTTT.

There are a few counts of this clone. DNA for the CDR3: TGCGCCAGCAGGAGGTCAGGACGCTCGAATGAAAAACTGTTTTTT. It is translated as CASRRSGRSNEKLFF. This chain uses TRBV5-1 with TRBJ1-4; D remains ambiguous. With 5 bases removed from V and 5 bases from J, the gap between germline ends came to 16 bases. This CDR3 contains 15 residues. Germline CDR1 reads SGHRS; CDR2 reads YFSETQ.

This clone was observed a few times. The V call is TRBV6-6, the J call TRBJ1-5; no clear D gene. V lost 4 bases and J 6 bases, leaving 10 bases between the germline ends. The CDR3 has 13 residues. Germline V gene sequence: CDR1 MNHNY, CDR2 SVGAGI (reference sequence). This CDR3 reads CASSSLRGQPQHF. The DNA for the CDR3 is TGTGCCAGCAGTTCCCTCAGAGGTCAGCCCCAGCATTTT.

This rearrangement joins TRBV5-8 to TRBJ2-5; D may be TRBD2 (5 bases). V lost 0 bases to trimming and J lost 4 bases, with 16 bases between them. The CDR3 totals 16 residues. CDR1 and CDR2 (germline): SGHTS, YDEGEE. The CDR3 region has the DNA TGTGCCAGCAGCTTGGGAACCGGGAACCTAAGAGAGACCCAGTACTTC. Protein: CASSLGTGNLRETQYF. Based on the CDR3 plus reference TRBV5-8 and TRBJ2-5, the full variable domain is EAGVTQSPTHLIKTRGQQATLRCSPISGHTSVYWYQQALGLGLQFLLWYDEGEERNRGNFPPRFSGRQFPNYSSELNVNALELEDSALYLCASSLGTGNLRETQYFGPGTRLLVL.

DNA for the CDR3: TGCGCCAGCAGTGAGTCAAAAGTGACAGGGCGGGTATCTGAAGCTTTCTTT. Protein product: CASSESKVTGRVSEAFF. The chain uses TRBV10-2 and TRBJ1-1; 7 nucleotides align to TRBD1. The CDR3 has 17 residues. The ends lost 0 bases at V and 6 bases at J; junction bases unmatched: 13. Germline-derived CDR1 and CDR2 are WSHSY and SAAADI.

This clone was detected a few times. CDR3 in DNA: TGTGCCAGCAGCCCCCGGGGGTGGTCCAGGGAGGGTGAAGCTTTCTTT. It translates to CASSPRGWSREGEAFF. This sequence joins TRBV11-2 and TRBJ1-1; tentative D call: TRBD1 (5 bases). CDR1 and CDR2 (germline): SGHAT, FQNNGV. Trimming left V 5 bases short and J 7 bases short, with 23 bases between. The CDR3 runs 16 residues.

About this clone itself: Additional DNA sequences in this sample encode the identical CDR3. The V gene is TRBV29-1, the J gene TRBJ1-2; 7 nucleotides line up with TRBD1. The V gene's germline CDR1 is SQVTM and CDR2 ANQGSEA. This CDR3 has 14 residues. The J segment lost 2 bases and the V segment lost 3 bases, leaving 6 bases of the junction unmatched. The CDR3 nucleotides are TGCAGCGTTGAGGGCAGGGGGTTAAACTATGGCTACACCTTC. Residues: CSVEGRGLNYGYTF.

This clone was found a few times. As DNA, the CDR3 is TGTGCCAGCACCAGGGTGACGGCTCCGGGACTAGCGGACCACAATGAGCAGTTCTTC. This encodes CASTRVTAPGLADHNEQFF. This chain joins TRBV6-4 and TRBJ2-1; TRBD2 agrees at 11 bases. This CDR3 region has 19 residues. With V trimmed by 7 bases and J by 5 bases, 19 bases remained unmatched. CDR1 is MRHNA, CDR2 SNTAGT, per germline.

The chain has TRBV2 and TRBJ1-6; D possibly corresponds to TRBD1 (6 bases). The CDR3 spans 14 residues. Germline-derived CDR1 and CDR2 are SNHLY and FYNNEI. V was clipped by 4 bases and J by 7 bases, with 11 bases between them. The CDR3 spells CASSGTALNSPLHF. CDR3 DNA sequence: TGTGCCAGCAGTGGGACAGCCTTGAATTCACCCCTCCACTTT.

This chain joins TRBV7-2 and TRBJ2-5; D call uncertain. The CDR3 covers 15 residues. V was pared by 5 bases and J by 0 bases, with 13 bases between. CDR1 and CDR2 from the germline V gene are SGHTA and FQGNSA. CDR3 residues: CASSQMGWDQETQYF. In DNA form, the CDR3 reads TGTGCCAGCAGCCAAATGGGGTGGGACCAAGAGACCCAGTACTTC.

This rearrangement joins TRBV7-3 to TRBJ2-2, with 9 bases aligning to TRBD2. The CDR3 sequence is 16 residues long. With V trimmed by 5 bases and J by 2 bases, 6 bases remained unmatched. Looked up from germline, CDR1 is SGHTA and CDR2 is FQGTGA. Here the CDR3 DNA reads TGTGCCAGCAGCCCTTCAGCGGGGGGAAACACCGGGGAGCTGTTTTTT. Residues: CASSPSAGGNTGELFF.

The genes are TRBV5-1 and TRBJ2-2; D is undetermined. CDR1 and CDR2 from the germline V gene are SGHRS and YFSETQ. The V and J ends lost 1 base and 4 bases respectively, with 11 bases between them. This CDR3 contains 15 residues. CDR3 nucleotides: TGCGCCAGCAGCTTGCAAACGGTGGGCACCGGGGAGCTGTTTTTT. It translates to CASSLQTVGTGELFF.

In regard to this clone: In the same sample, other DNA sequences code for this CDR3. The chain uses TRBV6-5 and TRBJ1-2; 8 nucleotides align to TRBD1. The CDR3 covers 15 residues. Trimming cost V 2 bases and J 2 bases; bases outside gene matches: 4. Germline-derived CDR1 and CDR2 are MNHEY and SVGAGI. The CDR3 DNA follows: TGTGCCAGCAGTTACGGCCAGGGGGCAAACTATGGCTACACCTTC. Translated: CASSYGQGANYGYTF.

The chain carries TRBV7-2 and TRBJ2-2; no definite D call. V lost 3 bases and J 0 bases, leaving 8 bases between the germline ends. CDR1 is SGHTA, CDR2 FQGNSA, per germline. This CDR3 spans 15 amino acids. The CDR3 loop reads CASSFASPNTGELFF. The DNA of the CDR3 is TGTGCCAGCAGCTTTGCTTCTCCGAACACCGGGGAGCTGTTTTTT.

The chain is built from TRBV25-1 and TRBJ1-2; D not certain. The CDR3 has 15 amino acids. Germline CDR1 reads MGHDK; CDR2 reads SYGVNS. Between the trimmed V and J ends, which lost 3 bases and 0 bases, there was a span of 11 bases. The CDR3: CASSDIGPTNYGYTF. The CDR3 region has the DNA TGTGCCAGCAGTGATATTGGTCCAACTAACTATGGCTACACCTTC.

J is TRBJ2-1 and V is TRBV4-1; 8 bases are shared with TRBD2. The CDR3 has 17 residues. The V segment lost 4 bases and the J segment 7 bases; nucleotides outside the gene matches: 15. Germline CDR1 is MGHRA and CDR2 is YSYEKL. DNA for the CDR3: TGCGCCAGCAGCCCGGGACTCTCGGGGGGGCCCGCGAATGAGCAGTTCTTC. This sequence encodes CASSPGLSGGPANEQFF.

The V call is TRBV7-2, the J call TRBJ2-1, with D tentatively TRBD1 (6 bases). This CDR3 region has 15 residues. Germline V gene sequence: CDR1 SGHTA, CDR2 FQGNSA. V shed 5 bases and J shed 6 bases, with 17 bases lying between them. The CDR3 protein is CASSLFNRVLNEQFF. CDR3 sequence (DNA): TGTGCCAGCAGCCTCTTTAACAGGGTTCTCAATGAGCAGTTCTTC.

J is TRBJ2-7 and V is TRBV11-2; a possible D gene is TRBD1 (6 bases). Trimming pared 11 bases from V and 0 bases from J, leaving 14 bases between. The CDR3 sequence is 13 residues long. CDR1 is SGHAT and CDR2 is FQNNGV in the germline V gene. DNA of the CDR3: TGTGCCGTATCGAGGGGGAGCTCCTACGAGCAGTACTTC. Translated: CAVSRGSSYEQYF.

This rearrangement joins TRBV5-1 to TRBJ2-2, with 11 bases that match TRBD2. CDR1 SGHRS and CDR2 YFSETQ come from the germline V gene. After removal of 5 bases from V and 5 bases from J, the junction contained 2 bases not matched to a gene. This CDR3 comprises 14 residues. The CDR3 reads CASRLAGETGELFF. CDR3 coding DNA: TGCGCCAGCAGACTAGCGGGAGAAACCGGGGAGCTGTTTTTT.

V gene TRBV7-9 combines with J gene TRBJ2-7; D possibly corresponds to TRBD2 (6 bases). The V gene's germline CDR1 is SEHNR and CDR2 FQNEAQ (reference sequence). The ends were cut back, 3 bases at V and 6 bases at J, with 6 bases in the middle. CDR3 length: 11 amino acids. The CDR3 sequence is CASSFGGEQYF. CDR3 DNA: TGTGCCAGCAGCTTCGGGGGCGAGCAGTACTTC.